What follows is one TCR beta chain and its context. V gave up 6 bases and J gave up 8 bases; unmatched junction bases: 13. Germline V lookup: CDR1 MDHEN, CDR2 SYDVKM. The CDR3 sequence is 17 residues long. It was with 60 Vbeta and 13 Jbeta primers that the PCR ran. The method was immunoSEQ multiplex PCR; TCRdb's version includes in-frame clones alone and lacks a portion of them. The sample consists of approximately 200,000 clones, roughly 74% of them appearing once. This record comes from a study of cytomegalovirus exposure and HLA in healthy donors. This chain joins TRBV28 and TRBJ2-7; 16 bases are a match to TRBD2. Sequenced material: PBMCs. The origin of this receptor is a woman in her twenties or thirties in good health and CMV-seropositive. The CDR3 sequence is CASSPKGLAGGGLKQYF. The CDR3 bases are TGTGCCAGCAGCCCCAAGGGACTAGCGGGAGGGGGATTAAAGCAGTACTTC.